This T cell receptor (beta chain) is drawn from a study of blood T cell repertoires in COVID-19. Study-wide context: The study drew acute and convalescent COVID-19 samples from the United States, Italy and Spain. T cells, B-cell-depleted T cells, or PBMCs provided the cDNA or gDNA that served as material.

As for this clone: Germline is not matched at one junction end, which may reflect a read error.

Seattle researchers signed up patients amid active infection and tracked them longitudinally. The CDR3 is made up of 11 amino acids. The germline V gene encodes CDR1 SNHLY and CDR2 FYNNEI. Per the study methods: Cell counts per sample came from amplifying reference gene primers. Some clones are missing from TCRdb's copy, which holds only in-frame ones; the method was immunoSEQ multiplex PCR. V and J calls and clone size follow that table, whereas D and trimming were derived from the DNA. The table lists roughly 250,000 clones, 86% of them singletons. The TCR originated in a woman aged 25 to 39 with COVID-19, enrolled during active disease. The rearrangement uses TRBV2 and TRBJ2-4, with D tentatively TRBD2 (5 bases). Specimen: peripheral blood. The CDR3 protein is CASSERYTGNF. For the CDR3, the DNA is TGTGCCAGCAGTGAAAGGTATACGGGGAACTTC.